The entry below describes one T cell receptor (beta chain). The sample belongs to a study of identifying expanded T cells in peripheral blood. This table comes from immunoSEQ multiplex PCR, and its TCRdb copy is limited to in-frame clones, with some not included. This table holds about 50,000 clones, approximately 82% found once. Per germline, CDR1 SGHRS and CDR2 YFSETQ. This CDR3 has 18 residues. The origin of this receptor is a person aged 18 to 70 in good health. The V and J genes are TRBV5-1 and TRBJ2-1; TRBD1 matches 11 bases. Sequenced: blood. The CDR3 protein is CAYGRDRGSLSSYNEQFF. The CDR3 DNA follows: TGCGCATATGGACGGGACAGGGGGTCACTCAGCTCCTACAATGAGCAGTTCTTC.